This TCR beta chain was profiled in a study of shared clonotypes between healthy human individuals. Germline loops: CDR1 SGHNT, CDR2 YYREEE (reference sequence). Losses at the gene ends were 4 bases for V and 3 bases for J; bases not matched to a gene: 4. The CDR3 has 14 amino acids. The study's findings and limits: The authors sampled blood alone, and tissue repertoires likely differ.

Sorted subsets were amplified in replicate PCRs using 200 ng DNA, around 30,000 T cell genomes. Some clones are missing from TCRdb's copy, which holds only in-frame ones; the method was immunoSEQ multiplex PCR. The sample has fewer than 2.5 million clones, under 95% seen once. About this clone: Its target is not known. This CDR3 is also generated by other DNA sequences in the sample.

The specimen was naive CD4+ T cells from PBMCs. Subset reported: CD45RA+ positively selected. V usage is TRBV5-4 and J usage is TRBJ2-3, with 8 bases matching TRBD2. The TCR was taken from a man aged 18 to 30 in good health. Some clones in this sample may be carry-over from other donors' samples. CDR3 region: CASSPGGRTDTQYF. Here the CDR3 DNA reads TGTGCCAGCAGCCCGGGGGGGAGGACAGATACGCAGTATTTT.